One T cell receptor (beta chain) is described in this entry. The data are from a study of identical twins. Addition of a universal primer site occurred through template switching, and cDNA carried unique molecular identifiers. TCRdb re-derived calls from the 5' RACE reads in MiXCR, one entry per CDR3 protein. The data contain 500,000 to 550,000 distinct CDR3 sequences, around 20% of them singletons. The data were also submitted as part of a second study, on T cells expressing NK-cell markers. This second report adds: In several donors, dominant CD3+CD56+NKG2C+ clones formed about 1.0-7.0% of CD8+ cells. HCMV specificity of the expanded NKG2C+ T cell clones was not established.

The sequence derives from a woman aged 18-35 years in good health. Sequencing was performed on CD4+ T cells sorted from blood.

The CDR3 coding sequence is TGCAGTGCGCGTTGGAGGGCCGCAGATACGCAGTATTTT. As protein: CSARWRAADTQYF. The gene calls are TRBV20-1 and TRBJ2-3; D possibly corresponds to TRBD2 (6 bases). In germline, CDR1 is DFQATT, CDR2 SNEGSKA (reference sequence). This CDR3 region has 13 residues. With 6 bases removed from V and 4 bases from J, the gap between germline ends came to 14 bases.